The source of this T cell receptor beta chain is a study of OX40 agonist ivuxolimab in advanced cancers. There are a few counts of this clone. The protocol was immunoSEQ multiplex PCR, while the TCRdb copy is restricted to in-frame clones and leaves out a portion. The table has some 25,000 clones, about four fifths seen once. CDR3 length: 14 residues. The germline V gene encodes CDR1 SGDLS and CDR2 YYNGEE. Between the trimmed V and J ends, which lost 3 bases and 4 bases, there was a span of 12 bases. The clonotype comes from an adult with an advanced solid tumor such as melanoma, head and neck, liver or kidney cancer. Material: CD4+ or CD8+ T cells sorted from blood, obtained in a trial of the OX40 agonist ivuxolimab. This rearrangement joins TRBV9 to TRBJ2-3; TRBD1 is a possible D gene (6 bases). The CDR3 DNA sequence: TGTGCCAGCAGCGCACCTCCAGGGGCAGATACGCAGTATTTT. This translates into CASSAPPGADTQYF. Based on the CDR3 plus reference TRBV9 and TRBJ2-3, the full variable domain is DSGVTQTPKHLITATGQRVTLRCSPRSGDLSVYWYQQSLDQGLQFLIQYYNGEERAKGNILERFSAQQFPDLHSELNLSSLELGDSALYFCASSAPPGADTQYFGPGTRLTVL.